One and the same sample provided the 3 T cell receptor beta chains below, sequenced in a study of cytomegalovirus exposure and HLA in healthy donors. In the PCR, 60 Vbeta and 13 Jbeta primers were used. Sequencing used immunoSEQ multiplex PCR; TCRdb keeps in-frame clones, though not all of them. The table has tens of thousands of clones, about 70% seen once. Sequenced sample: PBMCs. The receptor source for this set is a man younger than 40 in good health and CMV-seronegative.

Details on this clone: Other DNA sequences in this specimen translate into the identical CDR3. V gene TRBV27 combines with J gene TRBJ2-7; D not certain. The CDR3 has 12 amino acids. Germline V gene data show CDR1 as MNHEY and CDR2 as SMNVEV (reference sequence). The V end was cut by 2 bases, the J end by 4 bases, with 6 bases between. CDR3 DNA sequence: TGTGCCAGCAGTTTAAGAGGTTACGAGCAGTACTTC. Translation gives CASSLRGYEQYF.

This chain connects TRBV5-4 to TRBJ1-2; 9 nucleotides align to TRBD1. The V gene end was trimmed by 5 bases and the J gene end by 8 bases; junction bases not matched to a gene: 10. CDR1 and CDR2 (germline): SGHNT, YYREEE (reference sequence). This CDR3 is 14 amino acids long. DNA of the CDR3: TGTGCCAGCAGGTCCCGAGGGACAGGGTTGGGCTACACCTTC. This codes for CASRSRGTGLGYTF.

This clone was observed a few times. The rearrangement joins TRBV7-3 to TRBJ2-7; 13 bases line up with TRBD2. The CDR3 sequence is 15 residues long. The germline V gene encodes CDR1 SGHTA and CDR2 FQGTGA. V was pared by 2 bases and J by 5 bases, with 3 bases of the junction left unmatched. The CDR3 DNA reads TGTGCCAGCAGCTTAGGGACTAGCGGGAACCACGAGCAGTACTTC. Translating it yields CASSLGTSGNHEQYF.